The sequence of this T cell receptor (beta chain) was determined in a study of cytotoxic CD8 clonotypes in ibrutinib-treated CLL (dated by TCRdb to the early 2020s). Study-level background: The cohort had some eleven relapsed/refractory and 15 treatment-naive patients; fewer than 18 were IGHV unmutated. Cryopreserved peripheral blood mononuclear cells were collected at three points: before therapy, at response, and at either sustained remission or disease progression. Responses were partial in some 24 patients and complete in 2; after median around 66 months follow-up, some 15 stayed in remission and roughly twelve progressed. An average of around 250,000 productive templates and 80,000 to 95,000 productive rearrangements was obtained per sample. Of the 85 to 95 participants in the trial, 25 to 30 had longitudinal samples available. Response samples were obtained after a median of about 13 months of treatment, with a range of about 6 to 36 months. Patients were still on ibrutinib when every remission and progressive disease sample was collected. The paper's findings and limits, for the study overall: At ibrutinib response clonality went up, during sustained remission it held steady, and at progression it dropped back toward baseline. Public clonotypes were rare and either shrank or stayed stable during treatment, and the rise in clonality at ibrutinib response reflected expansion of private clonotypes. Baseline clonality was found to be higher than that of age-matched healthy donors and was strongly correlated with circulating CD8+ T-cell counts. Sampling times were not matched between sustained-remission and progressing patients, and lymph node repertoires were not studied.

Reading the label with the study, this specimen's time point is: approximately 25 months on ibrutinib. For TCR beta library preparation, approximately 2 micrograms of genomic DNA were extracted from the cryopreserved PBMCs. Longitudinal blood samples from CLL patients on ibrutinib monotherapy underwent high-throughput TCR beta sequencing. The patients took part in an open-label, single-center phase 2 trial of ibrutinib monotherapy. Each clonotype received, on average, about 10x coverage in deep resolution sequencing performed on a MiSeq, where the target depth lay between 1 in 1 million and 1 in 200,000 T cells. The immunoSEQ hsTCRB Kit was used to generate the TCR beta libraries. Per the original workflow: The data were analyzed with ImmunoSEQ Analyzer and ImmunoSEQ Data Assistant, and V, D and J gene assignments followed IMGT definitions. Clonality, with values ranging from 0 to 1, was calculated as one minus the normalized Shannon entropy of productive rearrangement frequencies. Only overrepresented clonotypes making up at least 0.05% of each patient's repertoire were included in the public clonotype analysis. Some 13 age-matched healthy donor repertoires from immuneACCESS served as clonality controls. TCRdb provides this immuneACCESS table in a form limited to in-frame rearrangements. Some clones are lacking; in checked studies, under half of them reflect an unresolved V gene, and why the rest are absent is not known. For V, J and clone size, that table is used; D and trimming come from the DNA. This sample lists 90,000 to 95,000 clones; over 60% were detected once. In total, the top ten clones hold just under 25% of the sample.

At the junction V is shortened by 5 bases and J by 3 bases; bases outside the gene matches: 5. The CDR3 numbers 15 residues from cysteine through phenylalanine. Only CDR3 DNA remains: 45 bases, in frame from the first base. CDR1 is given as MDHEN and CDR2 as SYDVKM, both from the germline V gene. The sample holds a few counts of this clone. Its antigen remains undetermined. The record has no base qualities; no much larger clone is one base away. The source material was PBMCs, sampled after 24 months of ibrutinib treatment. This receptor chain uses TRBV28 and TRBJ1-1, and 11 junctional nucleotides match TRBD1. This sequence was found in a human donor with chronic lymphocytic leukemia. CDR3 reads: CASSTDRGRDTEAFF. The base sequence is TGTGCCAGCAGTACGGACAGGGGGCGGGACACTGAAGCTTTCTTT.